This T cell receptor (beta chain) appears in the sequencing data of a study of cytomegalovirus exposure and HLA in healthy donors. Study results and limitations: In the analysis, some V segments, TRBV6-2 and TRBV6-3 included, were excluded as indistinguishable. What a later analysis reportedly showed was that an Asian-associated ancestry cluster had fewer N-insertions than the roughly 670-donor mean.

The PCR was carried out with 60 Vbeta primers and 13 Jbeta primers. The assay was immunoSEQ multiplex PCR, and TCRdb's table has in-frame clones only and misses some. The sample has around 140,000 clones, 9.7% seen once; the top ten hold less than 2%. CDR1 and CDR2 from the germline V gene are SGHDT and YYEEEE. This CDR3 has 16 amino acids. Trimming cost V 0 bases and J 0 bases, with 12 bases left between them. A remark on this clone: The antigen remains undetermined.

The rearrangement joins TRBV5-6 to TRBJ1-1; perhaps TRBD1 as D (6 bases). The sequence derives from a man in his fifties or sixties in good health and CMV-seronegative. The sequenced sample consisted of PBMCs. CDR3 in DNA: TGTGCCAGCAGCTTGGATTTTGGACAGCTGAACACTGAAGCTTTCTTT. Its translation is CASSLDFGQLNTEAFF.